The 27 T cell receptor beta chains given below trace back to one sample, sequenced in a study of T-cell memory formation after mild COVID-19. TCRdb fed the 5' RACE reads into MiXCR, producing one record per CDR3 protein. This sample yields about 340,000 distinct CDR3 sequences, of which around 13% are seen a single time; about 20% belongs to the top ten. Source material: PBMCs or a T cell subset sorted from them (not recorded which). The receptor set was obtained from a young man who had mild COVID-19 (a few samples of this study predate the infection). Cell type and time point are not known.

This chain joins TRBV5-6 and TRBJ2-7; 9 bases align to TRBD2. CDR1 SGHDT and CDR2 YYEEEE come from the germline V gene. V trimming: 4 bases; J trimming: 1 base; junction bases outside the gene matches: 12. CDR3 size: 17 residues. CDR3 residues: CASSPGFVAGASYEQYV. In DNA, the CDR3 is TGTGCCAGCAGCCCCGGGTTTGTAGCGGGGGCGTCCTACGAGCAGTACGTC.

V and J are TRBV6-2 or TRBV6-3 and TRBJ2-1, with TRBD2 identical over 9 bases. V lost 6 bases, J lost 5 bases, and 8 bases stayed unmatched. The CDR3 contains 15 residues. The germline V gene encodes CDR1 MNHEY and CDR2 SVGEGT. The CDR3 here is CASSRGTSFHNEQFF. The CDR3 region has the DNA TGTGCCAGCAGCCGGGGGACTAGCTTCCACAATGAGCAGTTCTTC.

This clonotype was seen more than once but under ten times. This CDR3 is CASSNSLGQGKPEQYF. The CDR3 DNA follows: TGTGCCAGCAGCAACTCCCTGGGTCAGGGGAAACCCGAGCAGTACTTC. This chain uses TRBV7-9 with TRBJ2-7; a possible D gene is TRBD1 (6 bases). The CDR3 is 16 amino acids. Germline V gene data show CDR1 as SEHNR and CDR2 as FQNEAQ (reference sequence). V lost 5 bases, J lost 6 bases, and 23 bases lay in between.

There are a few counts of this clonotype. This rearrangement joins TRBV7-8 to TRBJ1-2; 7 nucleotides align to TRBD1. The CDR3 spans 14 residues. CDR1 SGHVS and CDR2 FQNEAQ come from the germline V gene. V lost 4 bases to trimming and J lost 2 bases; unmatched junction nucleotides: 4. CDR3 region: CASSYGQANYGYTF. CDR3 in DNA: TGTGCCAGCAGCTACGGACAGGCCAACTATGGCTACACCTTC. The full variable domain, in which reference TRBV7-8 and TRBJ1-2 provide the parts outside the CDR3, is GAGVSQSPRYKVAKRGQDVALRCDPISGHVSLFWYQQALGQGPEFLTYFQNEAQLDKSGLPSDRFFAERPEGSVSTLKIQRTQQEDSAVYLCASSYGQANYGYTFGSGTRLTVV.

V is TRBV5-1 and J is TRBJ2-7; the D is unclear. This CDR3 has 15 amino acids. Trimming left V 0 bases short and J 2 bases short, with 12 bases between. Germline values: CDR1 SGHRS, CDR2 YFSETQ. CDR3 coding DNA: TGCGCCAGCAGCTTGGGGCTGGGGTCCACCTACGAGCAGTACGTC. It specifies CASSLGLGSTYEQYV.

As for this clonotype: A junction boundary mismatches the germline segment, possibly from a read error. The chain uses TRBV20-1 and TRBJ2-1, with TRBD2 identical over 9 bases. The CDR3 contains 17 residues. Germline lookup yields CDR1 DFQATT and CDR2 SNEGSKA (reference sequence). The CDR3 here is CSARLLAGSPRDNAQFF. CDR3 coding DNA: TGCAGTGCTAGATTACTAGCGGGTAGTCCCCGGGATAATGCGCAGTTCTTC.

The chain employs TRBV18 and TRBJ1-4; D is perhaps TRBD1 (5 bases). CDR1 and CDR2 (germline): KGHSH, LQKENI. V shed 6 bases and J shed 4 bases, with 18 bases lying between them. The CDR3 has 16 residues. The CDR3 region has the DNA TGTGCCAGCTCGCAAGTAGAGGGGAGGATTAATGAAAAACTGTTTTTT. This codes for CASSQVEGRINEKLFF.

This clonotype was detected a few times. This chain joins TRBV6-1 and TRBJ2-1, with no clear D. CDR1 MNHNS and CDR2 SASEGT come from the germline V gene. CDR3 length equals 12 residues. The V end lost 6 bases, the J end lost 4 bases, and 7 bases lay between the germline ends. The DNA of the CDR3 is TGTGCCAGCAGGACGGCTTACAATGAGCAGTTCTTC. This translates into CASRTAYNEQFF.

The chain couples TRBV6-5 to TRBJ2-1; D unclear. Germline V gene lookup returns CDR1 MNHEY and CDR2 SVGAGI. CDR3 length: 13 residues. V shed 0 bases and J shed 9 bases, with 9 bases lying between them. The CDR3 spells CASSYSSWGEQFF. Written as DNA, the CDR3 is TGTGCCAGCAGTTACTCGAGCTGGGGTGAGCAGTTCTTC.

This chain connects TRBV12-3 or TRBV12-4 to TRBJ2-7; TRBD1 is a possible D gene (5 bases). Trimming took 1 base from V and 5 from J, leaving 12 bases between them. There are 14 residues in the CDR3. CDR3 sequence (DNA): TGTGCCAGCAGTTTAGACCAGACAGAAGACGAGCAGTACTTC. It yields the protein CASSLDQTEDEQYF.

The CDR3 reads CASTMTDGYEKLFF. The CDR3 nucleotides read TGTGCCAGTACTATGACAGACGGATATGAAAAACTGTTTTTT. The V and J genes are TRBV19 and TRBJ1-4; the D gene is possibly TRBD1 (5 bases). Germline assignment: CDR1 LNHDA and CDR2 SQIVND (reference sequence). The CDR3 is 14 amino acids. V was cut by 7 bases and J by 6 bases, with 15 bases left in between. Together with reference TRBV19 and TRBJ1-4, the CDR3 gives the full variable domain: DGGITQSPKYLFRKEGQNVTLSCEQNLNHDAMYWYRQDPGQGLRLIYYSQIVNDFQKGDIAEGYSVSREKKESFPLTVTSAQKNPTAFYLCASTMTDGYEKLFFGSGTQLSVL.

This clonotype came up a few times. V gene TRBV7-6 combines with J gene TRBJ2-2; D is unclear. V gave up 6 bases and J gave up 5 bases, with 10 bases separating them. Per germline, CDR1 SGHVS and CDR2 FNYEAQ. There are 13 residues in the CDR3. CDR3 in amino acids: CASRSSRTGELFF. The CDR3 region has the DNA TGTGCCAGCAGGTCTAGTCGTACCGGGGAGCTGTTTTTT.

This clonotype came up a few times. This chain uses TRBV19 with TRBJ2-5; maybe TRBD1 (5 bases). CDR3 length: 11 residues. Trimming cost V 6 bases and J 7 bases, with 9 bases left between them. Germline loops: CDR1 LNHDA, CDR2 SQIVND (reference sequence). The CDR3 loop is CASREQGTQYF. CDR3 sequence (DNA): TGTGCCAGTAGAGAGCAGGGGACCCAGTACTTC.

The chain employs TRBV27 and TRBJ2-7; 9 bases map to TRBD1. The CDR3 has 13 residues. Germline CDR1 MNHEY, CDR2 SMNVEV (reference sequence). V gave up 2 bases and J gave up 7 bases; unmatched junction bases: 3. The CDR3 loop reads CASSLGTGQEQYV. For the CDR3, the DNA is TGTGCCAGCAGTTTAGGGACAGGGCAAGAGCAGTACGTC.

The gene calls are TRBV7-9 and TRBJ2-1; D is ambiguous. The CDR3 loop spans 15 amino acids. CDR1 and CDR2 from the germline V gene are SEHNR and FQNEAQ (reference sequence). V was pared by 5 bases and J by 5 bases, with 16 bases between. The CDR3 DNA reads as TGTGCCAGCAGCCTCGGATGGGTGTCCCACAATGAGCAGTTCTTC. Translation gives CASSLGWVSHNEQFF.

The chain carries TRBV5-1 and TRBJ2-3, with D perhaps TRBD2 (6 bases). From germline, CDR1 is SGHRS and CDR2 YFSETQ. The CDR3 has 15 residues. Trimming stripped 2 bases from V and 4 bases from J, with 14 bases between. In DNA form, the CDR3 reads TGCGCCAGCAGCTTTGCAGGGTCTAGCGCAGATACGCAGTATTTT. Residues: CASSFAGSSADTQYF.

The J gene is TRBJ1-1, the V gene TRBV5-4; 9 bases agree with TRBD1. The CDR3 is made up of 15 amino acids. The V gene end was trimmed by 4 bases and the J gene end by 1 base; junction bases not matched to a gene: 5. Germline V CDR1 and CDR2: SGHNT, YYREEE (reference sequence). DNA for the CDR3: TGTGCCAGCAGCCTCCCGACAGGGGGGAACACTGAAGCTTTCTTT. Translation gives CASSLPTGGNTEAFF.

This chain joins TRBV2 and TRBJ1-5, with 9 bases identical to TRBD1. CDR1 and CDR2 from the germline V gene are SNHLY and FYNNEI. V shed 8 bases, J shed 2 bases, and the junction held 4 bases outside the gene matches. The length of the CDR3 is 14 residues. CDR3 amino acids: CASGDRVGNQPQHF. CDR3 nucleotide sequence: TGTGCCAGCGGGGACAGGGTCGGCAATCAGCCCCAGCATTTT.

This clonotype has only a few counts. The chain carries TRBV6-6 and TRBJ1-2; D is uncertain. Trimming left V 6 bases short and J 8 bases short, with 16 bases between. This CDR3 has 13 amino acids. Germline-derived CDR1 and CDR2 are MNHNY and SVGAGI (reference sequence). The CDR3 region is CASSPDMSGGYTF. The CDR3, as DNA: TGTGCCAGCAGCCCAGACATGTCAGGAGGCTACACCTTC.

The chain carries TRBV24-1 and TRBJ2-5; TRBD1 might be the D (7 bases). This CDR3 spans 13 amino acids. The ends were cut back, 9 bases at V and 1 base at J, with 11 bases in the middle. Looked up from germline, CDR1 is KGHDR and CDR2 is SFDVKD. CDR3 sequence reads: CATGGTVQETQYF. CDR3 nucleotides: TGTGCCACCGGGGGGACAGTCCAAGAGACCCAGTACTTC.

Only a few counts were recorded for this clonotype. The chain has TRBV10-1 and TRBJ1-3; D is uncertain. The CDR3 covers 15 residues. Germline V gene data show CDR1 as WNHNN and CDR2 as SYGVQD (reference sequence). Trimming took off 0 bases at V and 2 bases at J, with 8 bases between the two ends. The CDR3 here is CASSESMEAGNTIYF. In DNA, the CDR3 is TGCGCCAGCAGTGAGTCAATGGAGGCTGGAAACACCATATATTTT.

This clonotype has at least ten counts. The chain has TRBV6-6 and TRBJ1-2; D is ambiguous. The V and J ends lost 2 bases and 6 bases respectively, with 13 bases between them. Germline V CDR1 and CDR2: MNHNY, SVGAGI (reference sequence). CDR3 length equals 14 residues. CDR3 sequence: CASSYVQALDGYTF. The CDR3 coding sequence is TGTGCCAGCAGTTACGTTCAGGCCCTAGATGGCTACACCTTC.

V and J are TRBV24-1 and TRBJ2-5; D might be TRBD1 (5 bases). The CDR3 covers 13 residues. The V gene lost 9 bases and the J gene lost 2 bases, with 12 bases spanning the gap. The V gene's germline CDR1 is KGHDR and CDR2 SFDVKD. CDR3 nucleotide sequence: TGTGCCACCGGAACAGGTGAACAAGAGACCCAGTACTTC. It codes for CATGTGEQETQYF.

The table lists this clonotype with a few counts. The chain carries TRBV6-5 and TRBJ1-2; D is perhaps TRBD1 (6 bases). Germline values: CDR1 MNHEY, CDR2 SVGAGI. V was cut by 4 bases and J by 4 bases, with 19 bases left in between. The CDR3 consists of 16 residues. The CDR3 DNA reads TGTGCCAGCAGTTTGACCACAGGGCCCATAGTCTATGGCTACACCTTC. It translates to CASSLTTGPIVYGYTF.

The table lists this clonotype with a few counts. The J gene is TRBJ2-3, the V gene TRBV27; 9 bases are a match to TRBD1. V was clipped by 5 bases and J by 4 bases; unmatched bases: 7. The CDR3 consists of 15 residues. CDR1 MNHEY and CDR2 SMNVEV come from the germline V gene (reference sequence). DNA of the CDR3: TGTGCCAGCAGTCCGTGGACAGGGGATTCAGATACGCAGTATTTT. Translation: CASSPWTGDSDTQYF.

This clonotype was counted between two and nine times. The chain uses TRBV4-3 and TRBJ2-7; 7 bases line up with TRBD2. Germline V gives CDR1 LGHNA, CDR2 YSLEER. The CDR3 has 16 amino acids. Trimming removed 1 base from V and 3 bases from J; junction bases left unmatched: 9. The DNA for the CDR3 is TGCGCCAGCAGCCAAGTATGGGGCGGGAGTCACTACGAGCAGTACTTC. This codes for CASSQVWGGSHYEQYF.

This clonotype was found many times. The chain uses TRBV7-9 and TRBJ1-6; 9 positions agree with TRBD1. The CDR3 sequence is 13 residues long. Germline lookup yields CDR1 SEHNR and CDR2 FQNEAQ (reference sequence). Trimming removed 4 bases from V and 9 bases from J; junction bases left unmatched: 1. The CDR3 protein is CASSYRGPSPLHF. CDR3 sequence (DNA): TGTGCCAGCAGCTACAGGGGGCCTTCACCCCTCCACTTT.